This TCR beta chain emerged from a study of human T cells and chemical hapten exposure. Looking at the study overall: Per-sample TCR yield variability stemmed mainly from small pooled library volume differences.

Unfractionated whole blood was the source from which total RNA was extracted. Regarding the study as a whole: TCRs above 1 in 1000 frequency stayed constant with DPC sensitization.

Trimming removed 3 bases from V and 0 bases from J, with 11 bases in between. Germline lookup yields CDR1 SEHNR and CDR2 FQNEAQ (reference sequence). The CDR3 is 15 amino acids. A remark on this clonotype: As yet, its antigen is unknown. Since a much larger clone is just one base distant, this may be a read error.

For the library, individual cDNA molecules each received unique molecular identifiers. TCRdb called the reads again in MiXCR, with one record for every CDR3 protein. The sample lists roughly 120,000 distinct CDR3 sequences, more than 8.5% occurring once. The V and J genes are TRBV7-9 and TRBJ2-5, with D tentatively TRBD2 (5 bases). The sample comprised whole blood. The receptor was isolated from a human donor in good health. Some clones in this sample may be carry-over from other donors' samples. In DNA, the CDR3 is TGTGCCAGCAGCTTCGGTCCCGGGGACCAAGAGACCCAGTACTTC. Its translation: CASSFGPGDQETQYF.